This T cell receptor beta chain derives from a study of PD-L1 blockade in urothelial cancer. At the level of the study: Prior chemotherapy regimens per patient numbered 0 to 3. Analysis of blood occurred 3 weeks (second dose) and 6 weeks after treatment start.

Urothelial carcinoma, locally advanced or metastatic, affected the patients. About this clone: What it binds is not known.

Sequencing used immunoSEQ multiplex PCR; TCRdb keeps in-frame clones, though not all of them. The table lists 45,000 to 50,000 clones, about nine tenths of them singletons. Germline CDR1 and CDR2: MNHNS and SASEGT. The CDR3 is 15 amino acids. With 7 bases removed from V and 1 base from J, the gap between germline ends came to 11 bases. Findings of the study overall: Better survival was forecast by a pretreatment blood TCR clonality below the median.

This receptor was obtained from a man at least 80 years old with urothelial cancer. The chain is built from TRBV6-1 and TRBJ2-6; possible D gene TRBD1, 5 bases. Sequencing used PBMCs, obtained around atezolizumab (anti-PD-L1) treatment. In nucleotides, the CDR3 is TGTGCCAGCACAGGGTTACCTTCTGGGGCCAACGTCCTGACTTTC. Encoded protein: CASTGLPSGANVLTF.